This T cell receptor (beta chain) was documented in a study of T cell clonality in common variable immunodeficiency. Per germline, CDR1 SEHNR and CDR2 FQNEAQ (reference sequence). V shed 1 base and J shed 7 bases, with 7 bases lying between them. This CDR3 spans 13 amino acids. The CVID group had over 12 females and 30 or so males, mean age 40. This clone was observed many times. The antigen is unknown. The read terminates 3 residues before the CDR3 end, so the remaining end is supplied by the germline J gene. Study-level points and caveats: In common variable immunodeficiency, TCR beta chains reportedly carried fewer deletions and N-nucleotide insertions.

Sequencing input was equivalent genomic DNA from CVID and controls. Clones were read by immunoSEQ multiplex PCR, and TCRdb kept only the in-frame ones, dropping some. Listed for the sample are approximately 20,000 clones, none seen a single time. The source material was peripheral blood mononuclear cells. The V call is TRBV7-9, the J call TRBJ1-4; D remains unclear. The receptor comes from a human donor with common variable immunodeficiency. The chain's CDR3 is CASSLEGSEKLFF. The DNA read from the CDR3 is TGTGCCAGCAGCTTAGAAGGCTCTGAAAAA.